This TCR beta chain was sequenced during a study of T cell responses to AZD1222 COVID-19 vaccine (dated by TCRdb to the early 2020s). Describing the broader study: A total of 230 to 250 trial participants underwent TCR sequencing, of whom 200 to 220 had received two doses of AZD1222 and about 25 had received two doses of the MenACWY control vaccine. Trial participants were enrolled by age into subgroups of 18-55, 56-69 and 70-plus years, and approximately 150, 30 and 60 TCR-sequenced participants, respectively, were included in these subgroups. What the study reported, not specific to this receptor: Because no day 14 peak-response samples were available, the repertoires could be characterized only after the peak T cell response. Participants were mostly white British and included more females than males, and it was suggested by the authors that clonal diversity may have been underestimated. A significant rise in spike-specific TCR breadth and depth was observed after two AZD1222 doses relative to day 0 and relative to MenACWY recipients. In the small 56-69-year group, the increase in depth fell short of significance, most likely because of low power. Reportedly, close to half of the unique spike-specific TCRs recognized epitopes lying outside the regions that are mutated in the B.1.351 and B.1.1.7 variants. The whole spike protein was spanned by vaccine-associated CD4 TCRs, and dominant responses were seen in regions 160-218 and 743-854. Conclusions about previously exposed vaccinees were limited because only a handful of AZD1222 recipients were SARS-CoV-2 seropositive at baseline.

This sample's time point label indicates: about 28 days (+/-7) after the second vaccine dose. Because spike-specific TCR depth and breadth did not differ between the two schedules, AZD1222 recipients who got a second dose at roughly 4 weeks were pooled with those who got a second dose at roughly 12 weeks. Vaccinee samples came from UK trials COV001 and COV002, including a single-blind randomized controlled phase 2/3 trial of AZD1222 (ChAdOx1 nCoV-19) in healthy adults. For TCRbeta chain sequencing, PBMC samples from trial participants were taken at day 0 and at day 28 after the second dose. The CDR3 regions of human TCRbeta chains were analyzed by immunosequencing. The source study handled its data this way. TCRs in the repertoires were compared against a reference library of SARS-CoV-2-specific TCRs that had been generated with the MIRA antigen-specificity platform. Breadth was defined as the fraction of unique TCRs that were SARS-CoV-2-associated, and depth was defined as the fraction of total T cells that were SARS-CoV-2-associated. Using the MIRA data, each spike-specific TCR was assigned both to the spike region to which the TCR was reactive and to a CD4 or CD8 class. Log10-transformed breadth and depth values were compared by one-way ANOVA with Sidak's multiple comparisons tests. Here the immuneACCESS table is served through TCRdb, limited to in-frame sequences with V and J called. Missing clones are a known gap in these copies; in checked studies unresolved V genes cover under half, and the rest lacks a known reason. From that table come the V and J calls and clone size; the DNA was used to work out D and trimming. The sample table shows roughly 140,000 clones, and around nine tenths are seen once. The ten biggest clones cover 1.5% of the sample.

About this clone: This receptor's antigen is unknown. No qualities accompany the bases; no much larger clone lies one base away.

Counted from cysteine to phenylalanine, this CDR3 has 15 amino acids. Only the CDR3 region is kept as DNA, spanning 45 bases read in frame from base 1. From a lookup of the germline V gene, CDR1 and CDR2 are SGHRS and YFSETQ. The junction carries 12 bases between V and J, which are trimmed by 0 bases and 5 bases respectively. This sample comprised peripheral blood, obtained 28 days after the second AZD1222 dose. The chain joins TRBV5-1 to TRBJ1-3, with the identity of the D gene unclear. The TCR originated in an adult who received the AZD1222 COVID-19 vaccine. DNA sequence: TGCGCCAGCAGCTTGGTCGGGGAAAATCGAAACACCATATATTTT. This sequence encodes CASSLVGENRNTIYF.